Presented here are 7 T cell receptor beta chains from one specimen sequenced in a study of shared clonotypes between healthy human individuals. Only in-frame clones appear in the TCRdb table, and some are missing; sequencing was by immunoSEQ multiplex PCR. The data contain a few million clones, more than 90% of them seen just once; the ten biggest clones take up about 0.13%. Sequencing input: naive CD4+ T cells sorted from blood. The sample's subset: CD45RA+ positively selected. These receptors were taken from a man in his late teens or twenties in good health.

This chain uses TRBV6-4 with TRBJ2-3; TRBD2 might be the D (6 bases). The length of the CDR3 is 13 residues. Trimming took 0 bases from V and 8 from J, leaving 9 bases between them. Per the germline V gene, CDR1 is MRHNA and CDR2 is SNTAGT. The CDR3 bases are TGTGCCAGCAGTGACTCCCGGAGGGGTACGCAGTATTTT. Its translation is CASSDSRRGTQYF.

The chain carries TRBV19 and TRBJ2-3, with 10 bases matching TRBD2. The CDR3 covers 19 residues. Per the germline V gene, CDR1 is LNHDA and CDR2 is SQIVND (reference sequence). After removal of 3 bases from V and 7 bases from J, the junction contained 19 bases not matched to a gene. This chain's CDR3 is CASSIASGRDGGRQHTQYF. The CDR3, as DNA: TGTGCCAGTAGTATCGCTAGCGGGAGAGATGGAGGACGGCAGCATACGCAGTATTTT.

This clone is a singleton in its sample. The chain joins TRBV4-1 to TRBJ2-7, with D perhaps being TRBD1 or TRBD2 (6 bases each). The CDR3 loop spans 19 amino acids. Between the trimmed V and J ends, which lost 4 bases and 0 bases, there was a span of 25 bases. CDR1 and CDR2 from the germline V gene are MGHRA and YSYEKL. This chain's CDR3 is CASSPYFGLRPGASYEQYF. Here the CDR3 DNA reads TGCGCCAGCAGCCCGTATTTTGGGCTCCGACCGGGGGCCTCCTACGAGCAGTACTTC.

The sample holds one count of this clone. V gene TRBV7-2 combines with J gene TRBJ1-5; TRBD1 matches at 10 bases. Germline V gives CDR1 SGHTA, CDR2 FQGNSA. After removal of 5 bases from V and 1 base from J, the junction contained 2 bases not matched to a gene. This CDR3 is 15 amino acids long. CDR3 sequence: CASSRTGGSNQPQHF. The CDR3 nucleotides read TGTGCCAGCAGCCGGACAGGGGGAAGCAATCAGCCCCAGCATTTT.

The rearrangement links TRBV7-2 to TRBJ1-1; a weak D match, TRBD1 (5 bases). The CDR3 consists of 13 residues. Trimming pared 3 bases from V and 4 bases from J, leaving 9 bases between. CDR1 SGHTA and CDR2 FQGNSA come from the germline V gene. CDR3 DNA sequence: TGTGCCAGCAGCTTTTTTGGGGGCACTGAAGCTTTCTTT. It translates to CASSFFGGTEAFF.

The chain is built from TRBV6-1 and TRBJ1-2, with D possibly matching TRBD1 (6 bases). The length of the CDR3 is 14 residues. V shed 5 bases and J shed 7 bases, with 17 bases lying between them. Germline CDR1 and CDR2: MNHNS and SASEGT. The CDR3 spells CASSHVPRGPGYTF. The CDR3 bases are TGTGCCAGCAGTCACGTCCCGCGGGGGCCTGGCTACACCTTC.

J is TRBJ2-7 and V is TRBV12-5; 11 bases map to TRBD1. The J segment lost 4 bases and the V segment lost 6 bases, leaving 5 bases of the junction unmatched. CDR3 length equals 14 residues. The V gene's germline CDR1 is LGHNT and CDR2 FRNRAP. The DNA of the CDR3 is TGTGCTAGTGGCCAGGGACAGGGGGGTTACGAGCAGTACTTC. Its protein product is CASGQGQGGYEQYF.